This TCR beta chain was recovered during a study of OX40 agonist ivuxolimab in advanced cancers. With regard to this clone: The antigen remains undetermined.

The repertoire was sequenced with immunoSEQ multiplex PCR; TCRdb's copy has only in-frame clones and lacks some. The repertoire consists of 61,000 or so clones, with under 85% occurring once and the leading ten covering less than 3.5%. This CDR3 has 14 amino acids. In germline, CDR1 is SNHLY, CDR2 FYNNEI. Trimming stripped 4 bases from V and 8 bases from J, with 17 bases between. Findings and limits, study-wide: Patients who responded partially at 0.1-3.0 mg/kg showed clonal expansion ranking among the lowest. Among expanded peripheral T cells, antigen specificity went undetermined. Clonal expansion by week 6 occurred in CD4+ and CD8+ blood T cells (at 0.1 to 3.0 mg/kg).

The sampling schedule covered blood at baseline, cycle 4 day 1, and cycle 7 day 1. This receptor was identified in an adult with an advanced solid tumor such as melanoma, head and neck, liver or kidney cancer. Sequenced here: CD4+ or CD8+ T cells sorted from blood, sampled in a trial of the OX40 agonist ivuxolimab. This chain joins TRBV2 and TRBJ1-2; D may be TRBD1 (5 bases). The CDR3 bases are TGTGCCAGCAGTGGACAGACCCCTATTGGGGGCTACACCTTC. This translates into CASSGQTPIGGYTF.